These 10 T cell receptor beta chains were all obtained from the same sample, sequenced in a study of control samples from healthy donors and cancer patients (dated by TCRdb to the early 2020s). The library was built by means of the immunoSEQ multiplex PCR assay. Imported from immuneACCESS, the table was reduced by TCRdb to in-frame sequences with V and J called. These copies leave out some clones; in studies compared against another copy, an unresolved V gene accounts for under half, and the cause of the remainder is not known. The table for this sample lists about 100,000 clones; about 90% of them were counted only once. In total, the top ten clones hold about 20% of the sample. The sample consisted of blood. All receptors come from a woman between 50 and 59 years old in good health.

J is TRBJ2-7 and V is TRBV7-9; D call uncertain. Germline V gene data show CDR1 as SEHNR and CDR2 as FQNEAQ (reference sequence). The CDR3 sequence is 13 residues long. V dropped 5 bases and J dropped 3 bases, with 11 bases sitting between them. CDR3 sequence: CASSPSVSYEQYF. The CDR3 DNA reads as TGTGCCAGCAGCCCGTCGGTGAGCTACGAGCAGTACTTC.

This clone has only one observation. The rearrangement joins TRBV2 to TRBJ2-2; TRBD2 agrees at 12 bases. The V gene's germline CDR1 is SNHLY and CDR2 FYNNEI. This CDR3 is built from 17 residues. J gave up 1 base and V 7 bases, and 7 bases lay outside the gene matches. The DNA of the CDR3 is TGTGCCAGCATCCCGGGACTAGCGGGTTTGAACACCGGGGAGCTGTTTTTT. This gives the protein CASIPGLAGLNTGELFF.

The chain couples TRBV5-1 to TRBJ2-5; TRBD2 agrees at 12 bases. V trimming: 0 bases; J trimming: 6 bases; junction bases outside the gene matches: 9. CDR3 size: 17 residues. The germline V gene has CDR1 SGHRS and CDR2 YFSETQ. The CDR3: CASSLALAGGPVKTQYF. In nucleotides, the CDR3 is TGCGCCAGCAGCTTGGCGCTAGCGGGAGGGCCCGTAAAGACCCAGTACTTC. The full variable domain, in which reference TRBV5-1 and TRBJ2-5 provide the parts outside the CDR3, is KAGVTQTPRYLIKTRGQQVTLSCSPISGHRSVSWYQQTPGQGLQFLFEYFSETQRNKGNFPGRFSGRQFSNSRSEMNVSTLELGDSALYLCASSLALAGGPVKTQYFGPGTRLLVL.

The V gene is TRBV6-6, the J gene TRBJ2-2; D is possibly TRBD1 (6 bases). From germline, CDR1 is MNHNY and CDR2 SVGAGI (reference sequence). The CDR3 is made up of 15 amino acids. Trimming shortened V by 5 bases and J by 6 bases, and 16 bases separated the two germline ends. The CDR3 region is CASSPRGVSPGELFF. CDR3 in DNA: TGTGCCAGCAGTCCCAGGGGCGTTAGTCCCGGGGAGCTGTTTTTT.

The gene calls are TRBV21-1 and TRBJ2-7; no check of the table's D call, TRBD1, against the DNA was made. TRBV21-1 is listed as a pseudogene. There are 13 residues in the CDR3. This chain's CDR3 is CADRGTGINEQYF. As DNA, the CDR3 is TGTGCCGACCGGGGGACAGGGATCAACGAGCAGTACTTC.

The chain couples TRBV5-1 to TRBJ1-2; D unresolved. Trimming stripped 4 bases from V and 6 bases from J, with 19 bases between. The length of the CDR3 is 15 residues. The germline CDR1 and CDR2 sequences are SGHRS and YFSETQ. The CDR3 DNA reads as TGCGCCAGCAGCCTAGCGGAGTTTCCTTACGATGGCTACACCTTC. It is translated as CASSLAEFPYDGYTF.

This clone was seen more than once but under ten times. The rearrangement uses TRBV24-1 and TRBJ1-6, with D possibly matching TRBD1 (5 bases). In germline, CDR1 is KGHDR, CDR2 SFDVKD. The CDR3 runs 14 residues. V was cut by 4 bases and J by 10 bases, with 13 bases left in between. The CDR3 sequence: CATSDRVFGSPLHF. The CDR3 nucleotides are TGTGCCACCAGTGACAGGGTGTTTGGATCACCCCTCCACTTT.

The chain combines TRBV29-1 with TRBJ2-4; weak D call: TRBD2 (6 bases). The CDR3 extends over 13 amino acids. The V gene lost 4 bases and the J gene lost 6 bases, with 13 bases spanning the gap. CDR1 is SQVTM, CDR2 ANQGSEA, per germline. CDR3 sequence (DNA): TGCAGCGTTGTAGGCCGGGGACTAAACATTCAGTACTTC. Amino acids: CSVVGRGLNIQYF.

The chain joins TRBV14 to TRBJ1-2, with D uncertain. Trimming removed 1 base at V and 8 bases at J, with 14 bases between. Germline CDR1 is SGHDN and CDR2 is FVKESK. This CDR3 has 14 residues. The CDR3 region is CASSQVDAIEGYTF. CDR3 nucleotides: TGTGCCAGCAGCCAAGTGGACGCAATCGAGGGCTACACCTTC.

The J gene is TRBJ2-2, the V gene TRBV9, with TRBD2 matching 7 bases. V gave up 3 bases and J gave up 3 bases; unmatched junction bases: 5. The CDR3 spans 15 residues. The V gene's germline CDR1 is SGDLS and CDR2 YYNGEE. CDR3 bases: TGTGCCAGCAGCGACGAGCGGGATTACACCGGGGAGCTGTTTTTT. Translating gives CASSDERDYTGELFF.